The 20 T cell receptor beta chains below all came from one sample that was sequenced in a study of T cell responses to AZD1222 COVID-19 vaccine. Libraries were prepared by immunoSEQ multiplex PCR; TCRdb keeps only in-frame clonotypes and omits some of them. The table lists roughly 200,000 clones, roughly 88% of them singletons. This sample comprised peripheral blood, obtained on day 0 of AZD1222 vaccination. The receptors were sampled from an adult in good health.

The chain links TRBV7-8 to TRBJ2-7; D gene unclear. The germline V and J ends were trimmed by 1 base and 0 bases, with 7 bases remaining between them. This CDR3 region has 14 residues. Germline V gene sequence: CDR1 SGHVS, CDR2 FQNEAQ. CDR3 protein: CASSLERPSYEQYF. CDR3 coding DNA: TGTGCCAGCAGCTTAGAACGGCCCTCCTACGAGCAGTACTTC.

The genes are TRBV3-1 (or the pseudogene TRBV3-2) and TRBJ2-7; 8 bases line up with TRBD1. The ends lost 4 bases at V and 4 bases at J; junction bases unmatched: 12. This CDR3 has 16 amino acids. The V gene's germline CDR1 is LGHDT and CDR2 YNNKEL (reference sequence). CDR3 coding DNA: TGTGCCAGCAGCCCAGGGACCAGGGGGCCGTTTTACGAGCAGTACTTC. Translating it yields CASSPGTRGPFYEQYF.

The CDR3 sequence: CASSLSRSGGAGETQYF. For the CDR3, the DNA is TGTGCCAGCAGTTTATCCCGTAGCGGGGGGGCGGGGGAGACCCAGTACTTC. The rearrangement links TRBV27 to TRBJ2-5, with 11 bases matching TRBD2. The germline V gene has CDR1 MNHEY and CDR2 SMNVEV (reference sequence). The junction had 8 bases not matched to a gene; V was cut back by 0 bases and J by 5 bases. This CDR3 is built from 17 residues.

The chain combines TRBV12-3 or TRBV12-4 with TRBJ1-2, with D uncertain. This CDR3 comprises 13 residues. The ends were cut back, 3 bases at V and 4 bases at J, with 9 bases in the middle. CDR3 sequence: CASSLKGLYGYTF. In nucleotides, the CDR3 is TGTGCCAGCAGTTTGAAGGGCCTCTATGGCTACACCTTC.

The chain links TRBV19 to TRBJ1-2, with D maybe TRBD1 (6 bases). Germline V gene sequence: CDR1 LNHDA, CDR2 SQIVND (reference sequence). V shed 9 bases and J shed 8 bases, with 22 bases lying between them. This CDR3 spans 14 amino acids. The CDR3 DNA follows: TGTGCCAGCCAAACCTCCGGACAGTATTTAGGCTACACCTTC. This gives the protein CASQTSGQYLGYTF.

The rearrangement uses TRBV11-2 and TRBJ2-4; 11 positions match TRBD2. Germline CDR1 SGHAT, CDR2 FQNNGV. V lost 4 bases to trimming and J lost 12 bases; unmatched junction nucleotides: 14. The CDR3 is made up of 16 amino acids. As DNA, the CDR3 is TGTGCCAGCAGCTCCCATAGCGGGGGGGCCGGTATTGATCAGTACTTC. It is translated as CASSSHSGGAGIDQYF.

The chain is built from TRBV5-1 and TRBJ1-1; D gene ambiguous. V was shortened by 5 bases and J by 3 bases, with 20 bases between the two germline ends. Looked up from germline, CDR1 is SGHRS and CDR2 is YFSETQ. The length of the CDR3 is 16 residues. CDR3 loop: CASSHENPARDTEAFF. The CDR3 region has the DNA TGCGCCAGCAGTCACGAGAACCCCGCGAGGGACACTGAAGCTTTCTTT.

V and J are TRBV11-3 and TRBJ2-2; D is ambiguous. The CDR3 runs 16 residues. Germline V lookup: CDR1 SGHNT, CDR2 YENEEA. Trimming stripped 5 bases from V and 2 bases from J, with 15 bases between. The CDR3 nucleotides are TGTGCCAGCAGCCACCCCAGGCGTAATAACACCGGGGAGCTGTTTTTT. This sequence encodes CASSHPRRNNTGELFF.

This CDR3 reads CASSLRSGTNGYTF. For the CDR3, the DNA is TGTGCCAGCAGCTTAAGGTCAGGGACGAATGGCTACACCTTC. The chain recombines TRBV7-9 with TRBJ1-2; D may be TRBD1 (5 bases). This CDR3 is 14 amino acids long. The V gene's germline CDR1 is SEHNR and CDR2 FQNEAQ (reference sequence). V lost 2 bases and J lost 6, with 13 bases in between.

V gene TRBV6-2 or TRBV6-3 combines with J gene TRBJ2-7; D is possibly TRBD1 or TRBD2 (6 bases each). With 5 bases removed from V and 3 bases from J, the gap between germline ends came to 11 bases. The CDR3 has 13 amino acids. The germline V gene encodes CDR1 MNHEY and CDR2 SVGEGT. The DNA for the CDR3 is TGTGCCAGCAGTAGGGGGGCGTTCTACGAGCAGTACTTC. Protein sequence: CASSRGAFYEQYF.

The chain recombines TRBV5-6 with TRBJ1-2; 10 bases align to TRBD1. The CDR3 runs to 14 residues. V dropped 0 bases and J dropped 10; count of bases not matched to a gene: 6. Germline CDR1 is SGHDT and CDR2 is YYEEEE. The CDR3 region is CASSLGQGANIYTF. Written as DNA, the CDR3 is TGTGCCAGCAGCTTGGGACAGGGGGCGAACATCTACACCTTC.

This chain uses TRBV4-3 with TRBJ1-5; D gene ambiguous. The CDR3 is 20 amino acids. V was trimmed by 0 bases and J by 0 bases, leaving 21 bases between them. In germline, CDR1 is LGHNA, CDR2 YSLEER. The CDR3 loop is CASSQDYQFPSPYSNQPQHF. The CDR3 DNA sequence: TGCGCCAGCAGCCAAGATTATCAGTTCCCATCCCCATATAGCAATCAGCCCCAGCATTTT.

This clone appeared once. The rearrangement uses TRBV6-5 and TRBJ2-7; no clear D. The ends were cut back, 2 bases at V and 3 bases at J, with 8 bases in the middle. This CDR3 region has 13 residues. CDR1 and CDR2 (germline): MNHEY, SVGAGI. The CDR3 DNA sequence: TGTGCCAGCAGTTACACAATATTCTACGAGCAGTACTTC. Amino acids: CASSYTIFYEQYF.

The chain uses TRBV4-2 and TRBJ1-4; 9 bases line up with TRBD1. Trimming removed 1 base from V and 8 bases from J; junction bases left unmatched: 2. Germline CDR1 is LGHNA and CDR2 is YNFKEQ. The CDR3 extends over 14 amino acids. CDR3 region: CASSQGQGGEKLFF. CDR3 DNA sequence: TGTGCCAGCAGCCAAGGACAGGGGGGGGAAAAACTGTTTTTT.

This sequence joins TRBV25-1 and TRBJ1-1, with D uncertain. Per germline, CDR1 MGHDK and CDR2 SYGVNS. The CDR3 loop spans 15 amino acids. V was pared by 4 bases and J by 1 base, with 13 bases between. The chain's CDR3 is CASSGRGWGNTEAFF. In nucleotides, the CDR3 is TGTGCCAGCAGTGGCCGGGGTTGGGGGAACACTGAAGCTTTCTTT.

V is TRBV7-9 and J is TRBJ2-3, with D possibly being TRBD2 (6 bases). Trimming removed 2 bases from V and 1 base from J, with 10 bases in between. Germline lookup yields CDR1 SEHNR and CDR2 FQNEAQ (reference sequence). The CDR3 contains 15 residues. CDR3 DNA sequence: TGTGCCAGCAGCTTAAGGCGGGGTGGCACAGATACGCAGTATTTT. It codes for CASSLRRGGTDTQYF.

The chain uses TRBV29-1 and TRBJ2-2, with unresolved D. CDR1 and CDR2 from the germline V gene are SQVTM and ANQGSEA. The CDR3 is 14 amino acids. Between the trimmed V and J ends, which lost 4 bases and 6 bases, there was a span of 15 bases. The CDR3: CSVGMVTSSGELFF. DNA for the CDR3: TGCAGCGTTGGGATGGTAACGTCTTCCGGGGAGCTGTTTTTT.

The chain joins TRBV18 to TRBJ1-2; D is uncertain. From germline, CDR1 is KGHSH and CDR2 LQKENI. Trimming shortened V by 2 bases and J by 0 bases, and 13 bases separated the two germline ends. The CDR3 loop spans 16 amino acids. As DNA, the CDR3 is TGTGCCAGCTCACCAATGGGCAAAGGAGCTAACTATGGCTACACCTTC. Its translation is CASSPMGKGANYGYTF.

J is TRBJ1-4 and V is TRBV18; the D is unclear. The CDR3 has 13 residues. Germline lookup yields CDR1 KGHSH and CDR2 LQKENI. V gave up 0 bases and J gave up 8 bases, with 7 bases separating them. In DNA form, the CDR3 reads TGTGCCAGCTCACCACCTGGGGTAGAAAAACTGTTTTTT. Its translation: CASSPPGVEKLFF.

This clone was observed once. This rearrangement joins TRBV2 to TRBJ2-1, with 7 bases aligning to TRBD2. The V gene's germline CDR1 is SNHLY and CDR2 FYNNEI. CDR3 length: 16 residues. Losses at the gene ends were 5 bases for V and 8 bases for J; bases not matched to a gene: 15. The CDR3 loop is CASSYGNWGGDDEQFF. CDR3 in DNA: TGTGCCAGCAGTTATGGGAACTGGGGGGGGGACGATGAGCAGTTCTTC.